This record looks at one T cell receptor beta chain sequence and its context. Its antigen is unknown. The data were obtained in a study of Ad26.COV2.S vaccination and SARS-CoV-2 variants. Study information: Into the muscle, Ad26.COV2.S was dosed once or twice, 56 days apart.

Study-wide points: Considerable breadth of spike-specific CD8+ and CD4+ T cell responses has reportedly been documented following vaccination.

CDR3 length: 16 residues. Trimming at V came to 0 bases and at J to 2 bases, leaving 6 bases not matched to a gene. The germline V gene encodes CDR1 MNHEY and CDR2 SVGAGI. Produced via immunoSEQ multiplex PCR; TCRdb's table is partial and in-frame only. The table records hundreds of thousands of clones, around 90% of them present only once. Noted treatment: around 19 received Ad26.COV2.S at low or high dose, single or two shots; five or six received placebo; per-sample allocation not given. Day 63 after the first injection of vaccine or placebo was the sampling time. Boston provided a donor who was an adult aged 18-55 years. It was Wuhan-strain SARS-CoV-2 spike that the Ad26 vaccine vector expressed.

The sequenced sample was peripheral blood, obtained in a trial of Ad26.COV2.S vaccine versus placebo. The rearrangement joins TRBV6-5 to TRBJ2-5; 7 bases are shared with TRBD2. The clonotype comes from a person between 18 and 65 years old who received the Ad26.COV2.S COVID-19 vaccine or a placebo. In DNA, the CDR3 is TGTGCCAGCAGTTACTCCTCGCGGGGGAATCAAGAGACCCAGTACTTC. Amino acid sequence: CASSYSSRGNQETQYF.